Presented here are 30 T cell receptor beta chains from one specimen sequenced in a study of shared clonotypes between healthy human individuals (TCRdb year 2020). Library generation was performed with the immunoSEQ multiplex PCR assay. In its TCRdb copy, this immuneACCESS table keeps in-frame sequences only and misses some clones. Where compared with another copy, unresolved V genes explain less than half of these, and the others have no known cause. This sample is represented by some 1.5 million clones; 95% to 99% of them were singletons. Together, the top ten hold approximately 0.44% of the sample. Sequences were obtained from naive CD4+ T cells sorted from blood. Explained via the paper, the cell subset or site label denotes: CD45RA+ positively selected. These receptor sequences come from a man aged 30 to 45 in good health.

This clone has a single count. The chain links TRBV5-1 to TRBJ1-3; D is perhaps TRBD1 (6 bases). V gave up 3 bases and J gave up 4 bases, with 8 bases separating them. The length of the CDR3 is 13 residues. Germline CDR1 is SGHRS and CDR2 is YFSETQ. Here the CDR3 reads CASSSDSGNTIYF. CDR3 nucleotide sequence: TGCGCCAGCAGCTCGGACAGCGGAAACACCATATATTTT.

The CDR3 DNA reads as TGTGCCAGCCCAGCAGGGACTACGAACACCGGGGAGCTGTTTTTT. This gives the protein CASPAGTTNTGELFF. The gene calls are TRBV18 and TRBJ2-2; 7 nucleotides align to TRBD2. The germline V gene encodes CDR1 KGHSH and CDR2 LQKENI. The CDR3 runs to 15 residues. With 8 bases clipped from V and 0 bases from J, the junction kept 6 bases outside the gene matches.

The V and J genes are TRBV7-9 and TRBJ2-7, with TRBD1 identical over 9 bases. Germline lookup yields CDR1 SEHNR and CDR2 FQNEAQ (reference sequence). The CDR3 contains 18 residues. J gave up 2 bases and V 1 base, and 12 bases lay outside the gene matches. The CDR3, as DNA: TGTGCCAGCAGCTTAGATAGGCGGAGGGACAGGGTTACCTACGAGCAGTACTTC. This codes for CASSLDRRRDRVTYEQYF.

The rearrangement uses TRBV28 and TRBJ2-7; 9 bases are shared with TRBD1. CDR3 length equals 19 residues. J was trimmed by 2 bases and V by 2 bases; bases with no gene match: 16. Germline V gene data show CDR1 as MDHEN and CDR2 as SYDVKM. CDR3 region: CASSLVPSSQTGGPYEQYF. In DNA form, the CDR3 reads TGTGCCAGCAGTTTAGTACCCTCATCACAGACAGGGGGTCCCTACGAGCAGTACTTC.

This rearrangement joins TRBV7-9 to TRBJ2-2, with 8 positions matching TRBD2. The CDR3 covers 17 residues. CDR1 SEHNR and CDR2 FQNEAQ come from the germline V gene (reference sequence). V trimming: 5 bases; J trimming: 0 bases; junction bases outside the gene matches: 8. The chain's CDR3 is CASSRTSGLTNTGELFF. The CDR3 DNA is TGTGCCAGCAGCCGTACTAGCGGACTAACGAACACCGGGGAGCTGTTTTTT.

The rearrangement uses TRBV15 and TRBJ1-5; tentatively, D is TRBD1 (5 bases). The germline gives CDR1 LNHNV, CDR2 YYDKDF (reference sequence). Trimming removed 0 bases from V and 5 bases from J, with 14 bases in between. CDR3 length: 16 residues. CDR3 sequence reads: CATSRELGVGDQPQHF. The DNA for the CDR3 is TGTGCCACCAGCAGAGAACTAGGGGTGGGGGATCAGCCCCAGCATTTT.

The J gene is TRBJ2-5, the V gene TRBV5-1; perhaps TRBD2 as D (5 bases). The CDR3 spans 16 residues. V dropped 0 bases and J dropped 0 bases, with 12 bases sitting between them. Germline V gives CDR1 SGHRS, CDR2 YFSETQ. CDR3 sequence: CASSLAPAGDQETQYF. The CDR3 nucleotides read TGCGCCAGCAGCTTGGCTCCGGCCGGGGACCAAGAGACCCAGTACTTC. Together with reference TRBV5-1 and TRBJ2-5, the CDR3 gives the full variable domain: KAGVTQTPRYLIKTRGQQVTLSCSPISGHRSVSWYQQTPGQGLQFLFEYFSETQRNKGNFPGRFSGRQFSNSRSEMNVSTLELGDSALYLCASSLAPAGDQETQYFGPGTRLLVL.

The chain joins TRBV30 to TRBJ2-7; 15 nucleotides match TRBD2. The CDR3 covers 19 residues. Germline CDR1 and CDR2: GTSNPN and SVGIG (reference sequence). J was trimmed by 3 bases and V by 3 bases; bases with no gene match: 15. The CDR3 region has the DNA TGTGCCTGGAGCAATATGAGGACTAGCGGGAGGGATGGTTACTACGAGCAGTACTTC. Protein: CAWSNMRTSGRDGYYEQYF.

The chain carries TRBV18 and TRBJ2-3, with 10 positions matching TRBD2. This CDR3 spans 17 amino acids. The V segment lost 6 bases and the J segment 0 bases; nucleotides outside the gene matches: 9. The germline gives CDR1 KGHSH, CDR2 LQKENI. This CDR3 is CASSRLASGGSTDTQYF. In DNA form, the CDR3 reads TGTGCCAGCTCCCGGTTGGCTAGCGGGGGTAGCACAGATACGCAGTATTTT. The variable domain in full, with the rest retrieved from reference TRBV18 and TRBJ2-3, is NAGVMQNPRHLVRRRGQEARLRCSPMKGHSHVYWYRQLPEEGLKFMVYLQKENIIDESGMPKERFSAEFPKEGPSILRIQQVVRGDSAAYFCASSRLASGGSTDTQYFGPGTRLTVL.

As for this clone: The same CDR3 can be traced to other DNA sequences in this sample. This chain's CDR3 is CASSSGGATNEKLFF. The CDR3 DNA follows: TGTGCCAGCTCATCAGGGGGCGCGACTAATGAAAAACTGTTTTTT. This chain links TRBV18 with TRBJ1-4; 8 positions match TRBD1. The germline gives CDR1 KGHSH, CDR2 LQKENI. Trimming removed 5 bases from V and 2 bases from J; junction bases left unmatched: 4. The CDR3 covers 15 residues.

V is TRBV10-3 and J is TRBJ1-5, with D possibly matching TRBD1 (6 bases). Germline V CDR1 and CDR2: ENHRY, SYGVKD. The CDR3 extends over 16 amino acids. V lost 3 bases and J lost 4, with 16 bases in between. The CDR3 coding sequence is TGTGCCATCAGTGAAGAGGTAACAGGGTTAAATCAGCCCCAGCATTTT. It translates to CAISEEVTGLNQPQHF.

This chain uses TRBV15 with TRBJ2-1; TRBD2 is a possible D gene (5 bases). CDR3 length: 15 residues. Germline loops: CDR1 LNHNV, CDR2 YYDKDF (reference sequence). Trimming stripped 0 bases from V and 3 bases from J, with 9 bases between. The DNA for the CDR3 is TGTGCCACCAGCAGAGATCCGGGGAACTACAATGAGCAGTTCTTC. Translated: CATSRDPGNYNEQFF.

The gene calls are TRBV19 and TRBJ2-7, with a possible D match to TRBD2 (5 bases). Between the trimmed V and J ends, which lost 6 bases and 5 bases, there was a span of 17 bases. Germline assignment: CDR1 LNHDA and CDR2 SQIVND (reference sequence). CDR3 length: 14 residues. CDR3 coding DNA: TGTGCCAGTAGCCCATCGGGGTTCAACGACGAGCAGTACTTC. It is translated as CASSPSGFNDEQYF.

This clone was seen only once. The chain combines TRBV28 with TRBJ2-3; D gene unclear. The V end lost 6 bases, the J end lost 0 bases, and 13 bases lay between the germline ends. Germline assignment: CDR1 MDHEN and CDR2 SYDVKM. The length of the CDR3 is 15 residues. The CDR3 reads CASRVGSSSTDTQYF. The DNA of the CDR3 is TGTGCCAGCAGAGTTGGTAGCTCTAGCACAGATACGCAGTATTTT.

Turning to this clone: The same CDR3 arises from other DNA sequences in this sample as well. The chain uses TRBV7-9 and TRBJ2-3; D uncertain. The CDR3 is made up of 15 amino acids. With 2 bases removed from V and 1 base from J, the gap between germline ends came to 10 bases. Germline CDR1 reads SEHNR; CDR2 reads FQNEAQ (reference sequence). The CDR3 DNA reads TGTGCCAGCAGCTTAAGGAGAGTAGGCACAGATACGCAGTATTTT. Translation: CASSLRRVGTDTQYF.

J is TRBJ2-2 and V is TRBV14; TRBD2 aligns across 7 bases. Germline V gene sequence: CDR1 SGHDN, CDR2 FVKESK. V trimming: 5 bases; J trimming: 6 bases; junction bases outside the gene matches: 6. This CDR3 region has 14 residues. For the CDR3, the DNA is TGTGCCAGCAGCTGGACTAGTGGGGCCGGGGAGCTGTTTTTT. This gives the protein CASSWTSGAGELFF.

The CDR3 nucleotides read TGTGCCAGCAGCTTACAGATTATAAACATTCAGTACTTC. Protein: CASSLQIINIQYF. The chain carries TRBV7-9 and TRBJ2-4; D not certain. Germline CDR1 and CDR2: SEHNR and FQNEAQ (reference sequence). The CDR3 consists of 13 residues. V was cut by 2 bases and J by 6 bases, with 8 bases left in between.

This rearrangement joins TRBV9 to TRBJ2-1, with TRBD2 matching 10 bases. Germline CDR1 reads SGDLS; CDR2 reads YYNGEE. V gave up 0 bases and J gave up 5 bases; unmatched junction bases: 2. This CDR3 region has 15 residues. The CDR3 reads CASSVGSGRDNEQFF. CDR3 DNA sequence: TGTGCCAGCAGCGTAGGAAGCGGGAGGGACAATGAGCAGTTCTTC. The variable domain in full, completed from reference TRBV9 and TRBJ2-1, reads DSGVTQTPKHLITATGQRVTLRCSPRSGDLSVYWYQQSLDQGLQFLIQYYNGEERAKGNILERFSAQQFPDLHSELNLSSLELGDSALYFCASSVGSGRDNEQFFGPGTRLTVL.

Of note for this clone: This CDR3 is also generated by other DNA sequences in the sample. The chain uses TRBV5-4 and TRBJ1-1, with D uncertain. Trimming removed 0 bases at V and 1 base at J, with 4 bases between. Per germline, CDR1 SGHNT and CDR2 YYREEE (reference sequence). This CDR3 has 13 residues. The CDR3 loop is CASSLEQNTEAFF. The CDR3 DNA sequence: TGTGCCAGCAGCTTGGAACAGAACACTGAAGCTTTCTTT. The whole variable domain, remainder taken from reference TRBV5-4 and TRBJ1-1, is ETGVTQSPTHLIKTRGQQVTLRCSSQSGHNTVSWYQQALGQGPQFIFQYYREEENGRGNFPPRFSGLQFPNYSSELNVNALELDDSALYLCASSLEQNTEAFFGQGTRLTVV.

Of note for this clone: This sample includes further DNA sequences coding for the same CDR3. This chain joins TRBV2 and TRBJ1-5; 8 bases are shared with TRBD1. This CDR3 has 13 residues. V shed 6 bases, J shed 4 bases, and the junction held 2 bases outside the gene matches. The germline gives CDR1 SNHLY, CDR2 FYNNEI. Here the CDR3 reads CASRDRGNQPQHF. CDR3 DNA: TGTGCCAGCAGAGACAGGGGTAATCAGCCCCAGCATTTT.

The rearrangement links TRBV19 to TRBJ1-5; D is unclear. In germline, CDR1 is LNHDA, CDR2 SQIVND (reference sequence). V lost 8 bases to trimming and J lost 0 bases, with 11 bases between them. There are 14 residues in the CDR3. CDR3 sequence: CASAPGISNQPQHF. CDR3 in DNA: TGTGCCAGTGCCCCTGGGATTAGCAATCAGCCCCAGCATTTT.

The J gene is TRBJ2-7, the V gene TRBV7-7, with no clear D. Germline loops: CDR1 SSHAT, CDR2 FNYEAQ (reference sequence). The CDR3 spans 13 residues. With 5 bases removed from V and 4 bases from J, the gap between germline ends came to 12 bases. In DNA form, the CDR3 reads TGTGCCAGCAGCCTCGCAGGCGCTTACGAGCAGTACTTC. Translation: CASSLAGAYEQYF.

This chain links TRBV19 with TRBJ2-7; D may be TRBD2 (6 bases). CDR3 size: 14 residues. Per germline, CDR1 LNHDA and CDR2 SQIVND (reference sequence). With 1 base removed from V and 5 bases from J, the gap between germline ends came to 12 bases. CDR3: CASSIGTGEDEQYF. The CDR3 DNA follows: TGTGCCAGTAGTATAGGGACCGGGGAGGACGAGCAGTACTTC.

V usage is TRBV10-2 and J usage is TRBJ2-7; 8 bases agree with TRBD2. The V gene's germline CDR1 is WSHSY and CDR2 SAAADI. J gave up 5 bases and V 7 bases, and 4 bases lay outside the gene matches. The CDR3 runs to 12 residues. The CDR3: CASTPGGDEQYF. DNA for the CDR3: TGCGCCAGCACCCCGGGAGGGGACGAGCAGTACTTC.

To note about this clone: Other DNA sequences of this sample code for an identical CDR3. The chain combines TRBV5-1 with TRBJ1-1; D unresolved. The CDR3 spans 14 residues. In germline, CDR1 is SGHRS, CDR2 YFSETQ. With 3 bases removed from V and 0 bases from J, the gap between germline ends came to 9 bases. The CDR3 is CASSSQLMNTEAFF. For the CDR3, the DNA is TGCGCCAGCAGCTCGCAACTCATGAACACTGAAGCTTTCTTT.

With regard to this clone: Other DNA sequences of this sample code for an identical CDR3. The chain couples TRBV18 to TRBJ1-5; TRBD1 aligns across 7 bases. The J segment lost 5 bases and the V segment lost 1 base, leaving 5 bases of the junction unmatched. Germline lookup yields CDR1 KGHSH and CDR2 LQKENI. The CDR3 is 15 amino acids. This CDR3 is CASSPRAGGDQPQHF. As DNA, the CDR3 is TGTGCCAGCTCACCACGGGCAGGGGGGGATCAGCCCCAGCATTTT.

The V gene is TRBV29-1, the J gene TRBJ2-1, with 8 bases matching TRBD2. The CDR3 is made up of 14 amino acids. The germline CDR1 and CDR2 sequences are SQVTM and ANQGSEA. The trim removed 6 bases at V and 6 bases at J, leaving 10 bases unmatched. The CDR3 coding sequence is TGCAGCGTGATGCGGCTAGCGGGTCTCAATGAGCAGTTCTTC. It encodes CSVMRLAGLNEQFF.

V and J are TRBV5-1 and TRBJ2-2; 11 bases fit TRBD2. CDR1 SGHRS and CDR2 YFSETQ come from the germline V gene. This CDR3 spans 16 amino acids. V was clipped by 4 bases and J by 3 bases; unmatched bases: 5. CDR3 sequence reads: CASSKLAGVDTGELFF. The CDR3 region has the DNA TGCGCCAGCAGCAAACTAGCGGGAGTTGACACCGGGGAGCTGTTTTTT.

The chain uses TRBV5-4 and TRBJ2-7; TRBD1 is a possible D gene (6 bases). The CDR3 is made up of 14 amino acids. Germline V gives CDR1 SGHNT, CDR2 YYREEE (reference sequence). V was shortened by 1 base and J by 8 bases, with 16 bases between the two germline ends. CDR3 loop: CASSLYIQGGQQYF. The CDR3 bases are TGTGCCAGCAGCTTGTATATACAGGGCGGGCAGCAGTACTTC.

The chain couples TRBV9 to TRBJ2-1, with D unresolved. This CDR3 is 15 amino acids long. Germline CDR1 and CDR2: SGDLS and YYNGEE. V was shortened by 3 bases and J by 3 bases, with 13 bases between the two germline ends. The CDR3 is CASSGNSWYYNEQFF. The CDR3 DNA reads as TGTGCCAGCAGCGGGAATTCATGGTACTACAATGAGCAGTTCTTC.